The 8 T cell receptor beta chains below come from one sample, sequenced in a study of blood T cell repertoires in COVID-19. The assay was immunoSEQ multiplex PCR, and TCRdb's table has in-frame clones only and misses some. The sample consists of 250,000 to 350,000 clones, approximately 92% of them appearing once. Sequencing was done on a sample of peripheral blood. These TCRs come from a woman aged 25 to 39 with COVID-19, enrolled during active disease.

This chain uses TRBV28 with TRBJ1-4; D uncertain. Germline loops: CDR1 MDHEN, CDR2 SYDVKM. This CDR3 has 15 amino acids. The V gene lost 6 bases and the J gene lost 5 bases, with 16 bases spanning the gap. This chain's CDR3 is CASSQGGAVNEKLFF. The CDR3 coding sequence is TGTGCCAGCAGCCAAGGAGGTGCCGTAAATGAAAAACTGTTTTTT.

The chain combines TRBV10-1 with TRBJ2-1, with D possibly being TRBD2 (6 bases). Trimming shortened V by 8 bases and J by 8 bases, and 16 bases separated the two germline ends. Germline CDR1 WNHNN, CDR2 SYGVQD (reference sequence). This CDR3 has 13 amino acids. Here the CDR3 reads CASGAAGGDEQFF. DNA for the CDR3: TGCGCCAGCGGGGCAGCGGGCGGCGATGAGCAGTTCTTC.

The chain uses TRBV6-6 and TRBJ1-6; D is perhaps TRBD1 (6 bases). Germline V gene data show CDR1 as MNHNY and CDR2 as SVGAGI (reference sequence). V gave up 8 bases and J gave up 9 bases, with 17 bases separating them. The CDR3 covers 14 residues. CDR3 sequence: CASVMGGGGSPLHF. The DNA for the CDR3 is TGTGCCAGCGTTATGGGGGGGGGCGGTTCACCCCTCCACTTT.

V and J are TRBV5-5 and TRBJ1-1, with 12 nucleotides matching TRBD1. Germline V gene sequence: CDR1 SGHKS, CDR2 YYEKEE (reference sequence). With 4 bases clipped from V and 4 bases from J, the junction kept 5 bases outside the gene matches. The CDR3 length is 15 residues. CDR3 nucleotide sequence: TGTGCCAGCAGCGGAAGGGACAGGGGGCCCACTGAAGCTTTCTTT. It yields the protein CASSGRDRGPTEAFF.

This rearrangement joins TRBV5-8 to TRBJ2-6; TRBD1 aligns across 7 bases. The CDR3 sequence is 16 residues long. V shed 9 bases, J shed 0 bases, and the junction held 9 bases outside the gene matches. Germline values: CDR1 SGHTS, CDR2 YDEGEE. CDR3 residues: CANAGTVSSGANVLTF. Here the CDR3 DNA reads TGTGCCAACGCCGGGACAGTTAGCTCTGGGGCCAACGTCCTGACTTTC.

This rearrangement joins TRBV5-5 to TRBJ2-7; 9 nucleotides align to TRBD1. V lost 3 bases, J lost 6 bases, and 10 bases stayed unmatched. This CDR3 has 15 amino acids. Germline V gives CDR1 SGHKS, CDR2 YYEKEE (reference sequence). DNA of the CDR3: TGTGCCAGCAGCTGGCCGGGACAGGGCCGTGGCGAGCAGTACTTC. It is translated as CASSWPGQGRGEQYF.

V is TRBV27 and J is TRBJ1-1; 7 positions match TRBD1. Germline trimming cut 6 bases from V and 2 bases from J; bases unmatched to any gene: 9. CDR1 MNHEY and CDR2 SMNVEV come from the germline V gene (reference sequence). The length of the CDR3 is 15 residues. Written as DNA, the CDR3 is TGTGCCAGCAGGACGGGACAGTCATACAACACTGAAGCTTTCTTT. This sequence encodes CASRTGQSYNTEAFF.

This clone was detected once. The CDR3 is CASSLGPGRGFGNTIYF. The CDR3 DNA is TGTGCCAGCAGCTTAGGTCCCGGTAGGGGGTTCGGGAACACCATATATTTT. The chain recombines TRBV7-2 with TRBJ1-3; tentatively, D is TRBD1 (6 bases). CDR3 size: 17 residues. Trimming stripped 1 base from V and 7 bases from J, with 20 bases between. Germline CDR1 SGHTA, CDR2 FQGNSA.